These 31 T cell receptor beta chains share one sample of origin, sequenced in a study of cytomegalovirus exposure and HLA in healthy donors. The PCR employed 60 Vbeta primers together with 13 Jbeta primers. The repertoire was sequenced with immunoSEQ multiplex PCR; TCRdb's copy has only in-frame clones and lacks some. The sample data list about 33,000 clones. Sequencing was carried out using PBMCs. The receptor set was obtained from a woman between 40 and 55 years old in good health and CMV-seropositive.

V gene TRBV5-1 combines with J gene TRBJ2-7, with TRBD1 as a possible D gene (5 bases). This CDR3 is built from 14 residues. Germline V lookup: CDR1 SGHRS, CDR2 YFSETQ. V was trimmed by 4 bases and J by 6 bases, leaving 17 bases between them. The CDR3 region is CASSRGLGSSEQYF. The DNA for the CDR3 is TGCGCCAGCAGCAGGGGCCTGGGTTCGAGCGAGCAGTACTTC.

V is TRBV11-2 and J is TRBJ2-7; 9 bases agree with TRBD1. The J segment lost 3 bases and the V segment lost 2 bases, leaving 2 bases of the junction unmatched. This CDR3 is 14 amino acids long. Looked up from germline, CDR1 is SGHAT and CDR2 is FQNNGV. In nucleotides, the CDR3 is TGTGCCAGCAGCTTATCGACAGGGGGCTACGAGCAGTACTTC. Translated: CASSLSTGGYEQYF. The full variable domain, in which reference TRBV11-2 and TRBJ2-7 provide the parts outside the CDR3, is EAGVAQSPRYKIIEKRQSVAFWCNPISGHATLYWYQQILGQGPKLLIQFQNNGVVDDSQLPKDRFSAERLKGVDSTLKIQPAKLEDSAVYLCASSLSTGGYEQYFGPGTRLTVT.

V usage is TRBV4-2 and J usage is TRBJ1-4; possibly TRBD1 for D (5 bases). The length of the CDR3 is 14 residues. Trimming left V 0 bases short and J 10 bases short, with 12 bases between. CDR1 LGHNA and CDR2 YNFKEQ come from the germline V gene. DNA of the CDR3: TGTGCCAGCAGCCAAGATACGGGGGTGGGAAAACTGTTTTTT. Translating it yields CASSQDTGVGKLFF.

This sequence joins TRBV19 and TRBJ2-5; 10 bases fit TRBD2. The CDR3 is made up of 14 amino acids. In germline, CDR1 is LNHDA, CDR2 SQIVND (reference sequence). The V and J ends lost 7 bases and 7 bases, in that order; junction bases with no gene match: 9. As DNA, the CDR3 is TGTGCCAGTAAAGAAGCGGGAGGGCCCGGGACCCAGTACTTC. Translation: CASKEAGGPGTQYF.

The chain joins TRBV9 to TRBJ2-3; a possible D gene is TRBD2 (5 bases). The ends were cut back, 4 bases at V and 0 bases at J, with 15 bases in the middle. The germline V gene encodes CDR1 SGDLS and CDR2 YYNGEE. This CDR3 has 16 residues. The CDR3 is CASSPRPGGSTDTQYF. CDR3 DNA sequence: TGTGCCAGCAGCCCCCGCCCCGGAGGCAGCACAGATACGCAGTATTTT.

The CDR3 region is CASSLPTMGREKLFF. Written as DNA, the CDR3 is TGTGCCAGCAGTTTGCCGACAATGGGGCGCGAAAAACTGTTTTTT. The chain joins TRBV28 to TRBJ1-4; D is perhaps TRBD1 (5 bases). Trimming shortened V by 3 bases and J by 8 bases, and 16 bases separated the two germline ends. CDR3 length equals 15 residues. CDR1 MDHEN and CDR2 SYDVKM come from the germline V gene.

The chain recombines TRBV5-1 with TRBJ2-2, with 8 bases aligning to TRBD2. Germline CDR1 reads SGHRS; CDR2 reads YFSETQ. Unmatched junction bases numbered 1, after V lost 0 bases and J lost 3 bases. CDR3 length: 15 amino acids. The CDR3 is CASSLAGGDTGELFF. CDR3 in DNA: TGCGCCAGCAGCTTGGCGGGAGGGGACACCGGGGAGCTGTTTTTT.

The chain employs TRBV18 and TRBJ2-7; TRBD1 might be the D (6 bases). Trimming pared 3 bases from V and 4 bases from J, leaving 10 bases between. From germline, CDR1 is KGHSH and CDR2 LQKENI. The CDR3 is made up of 13 amino acids. The CDR3 sequence is CASSPGQRYEQYF. As DNA, the CDR3 is TGTGCCAGCTCACCGGGACAACGATACGAGCAGTACTTC.

V and J are TRBV28 and TRBJ1-5, with 7 bases fitting TRBD1. With V trimmed by 3 bases and J by 4 bases, 6 bases remained unmatched. Germline-derived CDR1 and CDR2 are MDHEN and SYDVKM. The CDR3 is 15 residues long. CDR3 DNA sequence: TGTGCCAGCAGTTTGCACAGGGGAGGTAATCAGCCCCAGCATTTT. This sequence encodes CASSLHRGGNQPQHF.

V and J are TRBV2 and TRBJ2-5; a possible D gene is TRBD1 (5 bases). V dropped 6 bases and J dropped 1 base, with 12 bases sitting between them. Germline values: CDR1 SNHLY, CDR2 FYNNEI. The CDR3 runs to 14 residues. This chain's CDR3 is CASRRQSPQETQYF. CDR3 nucleotides: TGTGCCAGCAGGAGACAGTCGCCCCAAGAGACCCAGTACTTC.

This chain connects TRBV19 to TRBJ2-1; TRBD2 agrees at 15 bases. Trimming removed 3 bases from V and 7 bases from J; junction bases left unmatched: 4. CDR3 length: 16 amino acids. Germline-derived CDR1 and CDR2 are LNHDA and SQIVND (reference sequence). CDR3 nucleotides: TGTGCCAGTAGTATCCGGACTAGCGGGAGGGGGAATGAGCAGTTCTTC. This sequence encodes CASSIRTSGRGNEQFF. The full variable domain, in which reference TRBV19 and TRBJ2-1 provide the parts outside the CDR3, is DGGITQSPKYLFRKEGQNVTLSCEQNLNHDAMYWYRQDPGQGLRLIYYSQIVNDFQKGDIAEGYSVSREKKESFPLTVTSAQKNPTAFYLCASSIRTSGRGNEQFFGPGTRLTVL.

The chain has TRBV5-1 and TRBJ2-7; D is unclear. Germline values: CDR1 SGHRS, CDR2 YFSETQ. This CDR3 is built from 14 residues. V lost 2 bases, J lost 5 bases, and 14 bases lay in between. CDR3 sequence: CASSLSPTRDEQYF. The DNA of the CDR3 is TGCGCCAGCAGCTTAAGCCCAACTCGCGACGAGCAGTACTTC.

This rearrangement joins TRBV19 to TRBJ2-7; 7 bases align to TRBD2. Germline V gene data show CDR1 as LNHDA and CDR2 as SQIVND (reference sequence). The CDR3 covers 13 residues. The ends lost 11 bases at V and 7 bases at J; junction bases unmatched: 14. CDR3 residues: CAAGDQGGREQYF. The DNA for the CDR3 is TGTGCCGCGGGGGACCAGGGAGGTCGGGAGCAGTACTTC.

The chain employs TRBV5-6 and TRBJ2-7, with 11 bases identical to TRBD2. The CDR3 is made up of 14 amino acids. Germline CDR1 is SGHDT and CDR2 is YYEEEE. After removal of 5 bases from V and 2 bases from J, the junction contained 3 bases not matched to a gene. Written as DNA, the CDR3 is TGTGCCAGCAGAGGACTAGCGGGTACCTACGAGCAGTACTTC. Amino acids: CASRGLAGTYEQYF.

The chain employs TRBV19 and TRBJ1-1; 9 positions agree with TRBD1. Germline CDR1 is LNHDA and CDR2 is SQIVND (reference sequence). V shed 7 bases, J shed 6 bases, and the junction held 12 bases outside the gene matches. The CDR3 covers 15 residues. The CDR3 spells CASTPLVGQGSEAFF. As DNA, the CDR3 is TGTGCCAGTACCCCCCTCGTGGGACAGGGCTCTGAAGCTTTCTTT.

Remarks on this clone: At one boundary the junction diverges from the germline segment, which might be a read error. The chain recombines TRBV4-2 with TRBJ1-1, with D maybe TRBD1 (5 bases). Germline CDR1 and CDR2: LGHNA and YNFKEQ. This CDR3 contains 14 residues. DNA of the CDR3: TGTGCCAGCAGCCCGGGGGAGGGAGGGCCTGAAGATTTCTTT. This gives the protein CASSPGEGGPEDFF.

The V gene is TRBV5-4, the J gene TRBJ2-3, with D possibly matching TRBD2 (5 bases). The CDR3 sequence is 15 residues long. CDR1 is SGHNT, CDR2 YYREEE, per germline (reference sequence). The V end lost 3 bases, the J end lost 1 base, and 12 bases lay between the germline ends. The CDR3 loop is CASSSRPRGTDTQYF. The CDR3 region has the DNA TGTGCCAGCAGCTCCAGGCCGAGGGGCACAGATACGCAGTATTTT. Full variable domain (missing parts from reference TRBV5-4 and TRBJ2-3): ETGVTQSPTHLIKTRGQQVTLRCSSQSGHNTVSWYQQALGQGPQFIFQYYREEENGRGNFPPRFSGLQFPNYSSELNVNALELDDSALYLCASSSRPRGTDTQYFGPGTRLTVL.

This chain uses TRBV27 with TRBJ1-4; TRBD1 is a possible D gene (5 bases). The V gene lost 6 bases and the J gene lost 3 bases, with 20 bases spanning the gap. CDR1 and CDR2 from the germline V gene are MNHEY and SMNVEV (reference sequence). This CDR3 contains 17 residues. CDR3 coding DNA: TGTGCCAGCAGCAGGGTGTTTCCTGCTGGGGCTAATGAAAAACTGTTTTTT. It specifies CASSRVFPAGANEKLFF.

The chain couples TRBV13 to TRBJ2-7, with 8 bases lining up with TRBD2. Germline-derived CDR1 and CDR2 are PRHDT and FYEKMQ (reference sequence). With V trimmed by 5 bases and J by 3 bases, 9 bases remained unmatched. The CDR3 contains 15 residues. The CDR3 sequence: CASSVGLGGNYEQYF. CDR3 DNA sequence: TGTGCCAGCAGCGTGGGACTAGGGGGAAACTACGAGCAGTACTTC.

CDR3 protein: CASLGVSTNEKLFF. In DNA, the CDR3 is TGTGCCAGTCTAGGGGTTTCAACTAATGAAAAACTGTTTTTT. The chain recombines TRBV28 with TRBJ1-4; tentatively, D is TRBD1 (5 bases). This CDR3 is 14 amino acids long. V was pared by 9 bases and J by 0 bases, with 11 bases between. CDR1 and CDR2 from the germline V gene are MDHEN and SYDVKM.

The chain recombines TRBV7-2 with TRBJ2-7, with D possibly matching TRBD2 (6 bases). In germline, CDR1 is SGHTA, CDR2 FQGNSA. CDR3 length: 16 residues. Trimming took off 5 bases at V and 0 bases at J, with 17 bases between the two ends. Here the CDR3 DNA reads TGTGCCAGCAGCCCGGCCCCAGCGGGTGTCTCCTACGAGCAGTACTTC. As protein: CASSPAPAGVSYEQYF.

The chain carries TRBV28 and TRBJ1-5; no clear D gene. The CDR3 has 16 residues. The V end lost 6 bases, the J end lost 0 bases, and 15 bases lay between the germline ends. In germline, CDR1 is MDHEN, CDR2 SYDVKM. CDR3 residues: CASRMEEGYSNQPQHF. Written as DNA, the CDR3 is TGTGCCAGCAGGATGGAGGAGGGATATAGCAATCAGCCCCAGCATTTT.

The chain links TRBV7-8 to TRBJ2-7; TRBD1 might be the D (6 bases). This CDR3 comprises 16 residues. Germline CDR1 reads SGHVS; CDR2 reads FQNEAQ. V was pared by 1 base and J by 2 bases, with 15 bases between. This CDR3 reads CASSLVSGGAAYEQYF. DNA for the CDR3: TGTGCCAGCAGCTTAGTAAGTGGGGGCGCTGCCTACGAGCAGTACTTC.

The genes are TRBV10-2 and TRBJ2-2; 7 bases agree with TRBD1. The CDR3 totals 16 residues. Germline CDR1 WSHSY, CDR2 SAAADI. J lost 1 base, V lost 2 bases, and 4 bases had no gene match. CDR3 in amino acids: CASSEPYRGNTGELFF. In nucleotides, the CDR3 is TGCGCCAGCAGTGAGCCGTACAGGGGGAACACCGGGGAGCTGTTTTTT.

The chain carries TRBV4-1 and TRBJ1-4; D unclear. The germline V gene encodes CDR1 MGHRA and CDR2 YSYEKL. Trimming stripped 1 base from V and 8 bases from J, with 14 bases between. This CDR3 comprises 15 residues. The CDR3 protein is CASSQGGGINEKLFF. CDR3 nucleotides: TGCGCCAGCAGCCAAGGGGGAGGGATTAACGAAAAACTGTTTTTT.

The V call is TRBV19, the J call TRBJ2-5, with 15 positions matching TRBD2. The germline gives CDR1 LNHDA, CDR2 SQIVND (reference sequence). J lost 5 bases, V lost 4 bases, and 5 bases had no gene match. This CDR3 is 16 amino acids long. The CDR3 reads CASSKGTSGRLETQYF. CDR3 nucleotide sequence: TGTGCCAGTAGTAAAGGGACTAGCGGGAGGTTGGAGACCCAGTACTTC.

The V call is TRBV11-2, the J call TRBJ2-7, with D possibly TRBD2 on 6 matching bases. Trimming took off 5 bases at V and 2 bases at J, with 19 bases between the two ends. Germline V lookup: CDR1 SGHAT, CDR2 FQNNGV. CDR3 length: 16 residues. Here the CDR3 reads CASSETGRPGAYEQYF. The CDR3 DNA reads TGTGCCAGCAGCGAAACCGGGCGCCCGGGGGCCTACGAGCAGTACTTC.

J is TRBJ2-1 and V is TRBV7-9; no definite D call. Between the trimmed V and J ends, which lost 5 bases and 6 bases, there was a span of 17 bases. Germline V gene lookup returns CDR1 SEHNR and CDR2 FQNEAQ (reference sequence). CDR3 length equals 15 residues. In DNA, the CDR3 is TGTGCCAGCAGCCTGGTATTAGCAGCTGGCAATGAGCAGTTCTTC. Translation gives CASSLVLAAGNEQFF.

V gene TRBV11-2 combines with J gene TRBJ2-7; no clear D. CDR1 and CDR2 (germline): SGHAT, FQNNGV. The CDR3 covers 13 residues. Trimming stripped 0 bases from V and 2 bases from J, with 5 bases between. CDR3 loop: CASSLDEPYEQYF. CDR3 in DNA: TGTGCCAGCAGCTTAGATGAGCCCTACGAGCAGTACTTC.

The J gene is TRBJ2-4, the V gene TRBV2; 8 bases agree with TRBD1. This CDR3 comprises 15 residues. Germline CDR1 SNHLY, CDR2 FYNNEI. V lost 8 bases, J lost 0 bases, and 6 bases stayed unmatched. The CDR3 reads CASGRTGLAKNIQYF. The DNA of the CDR3 is TGTGCCAGCGGCAGGACAGGGCTAGCCAAAAACATTCAGTACTTC.

The chain has TRBV19 and TRBJ2-1, with TRBD2 as a possible D gene (8 bases). V lost 4 bases and J 9 bases, leaving 16 bases between the germline ends. Germline CDR1 LNHDA, CDR2 SQIVND (reference sequence). There are 14 residues in the CDR3. The CDR3 sequence: CASSRDRRGGEQFF. CDR3 nucleotides: TGTGCCAGTAGTAGGGACAGACGGGGGGGTGAGCAGTTCTTC.